Listed below are T cell receptor beta chains from one sample, sequenced in a study of shared clonotypes between healthy human individuals. TCRdb keeps only in-frame clones here, not all; method: immunoSEQ multiplex PCR. The table shows hundreds of thousands of clones, with about 90% occurring only once. Sequencing was carried out using naive CD8+ T cells sorted from blood. The receptors come from a man under 40 in good health. Both conserved end residues are part of each CDR3. Part of the rows lack a size; the others show once, few, many or a class for expanded clones.

abundance: few
j_gene: TRBJ2-1
v_gene: TRBV4-3
CDR3aa: CASSQYTGLDEQFF

abundance: -
j_gene: TRBJ2-1
v_gene: TRBV29-1
CDR3aa: CSVEGLAGAPYNEQFF

abundance: -
j_gene: TRBJ2-1
v_gene: TRBV7-9
CDR3aa: CASSLDYEQFF

abundance: -
j_gene: TRBJ2-1
v_gene: TRBV11-2
CDR3aa: CASSLEVFSYNEQFF

abundance: -
j_gene: TRBJ2-7
v_gene: TRBV21-1
CDR3aa: CASSPKQGVGEQYF

abundance: -
j_gene: TRBJ2-3
v_gene: TRBV29-1
CDR3aa: CSVEDRVIRLAGTDTQYF

abundance: -
j_gene: TRBJ2-7
v_gene: TRBV11-2
CDR3aa: CASSLDGPGPGYEQYF

abundance: -
j_gene: TRBJ2-5
v_gene: TRBV28
CDR3aa: CASSYPFTSEVVETQYF

abundance: -
j_gene: TRBJ2-7
v_gene: TRBV7-9
CDR3aa: CASSPRTGGFYEQYF

abundance: -
j_gene: TRBJ2-7
v_gene: TRBV11-2
CDR3aa: CASSLVTDEQYF

abundance: -
j_gene: TRBJ2-7
v_gene: TRBV9
CDR3aa: CASSVASGRSYEQYF

abundance: -
j_gene: TRBJ2-5
v_gene: TRBV7-9
CDR3aa: CASSPVGELETQYF

abundance: -
j_gene: TRBJ2-3
v_gene: TRBV15
CDR3aa: CATSRDAPGQGTDTQYF

abundance: -
j_gene: TRBJ1-2
v_gene: TRBV29-1
CDR3aa: CSVEDRVFYGYTF

abundance: few
j_gene: TRBJ1-1
v_gene: TRBV15
CDR3aa: CATSRETGNTEAFF

abundance: -
j_gene: TRBJ2-1
v_gene: TRBV30
CDR3aa: CAWSLLKTQAGVKFF

abundance: -
j_gene: TRBJ2-7
v_gene: TRBV9
CDR3aa: CASSAWDRADEQYF

abundance: -
j_gene: TRBJ2-7
v_gene: TRBV27
CDR3aa: CASSFTPRGSYEQYF

abundance: -
j_gene: TRBJ1-2
v_gene: TRBV2
CDR3aa: CASSESGTGVLWGYTF

abundance: -
j_gene: TRBJ2-7
v_gene: TRBV28
CDR3aa: CASSPGTFDYEQYF

abundance: -
j_gene: TRBJ2-6
v_gene: TRBV10-2
CDR3aa: CASSDKLQSGANVLTF

abundance: -
j_gene: TRBJ2-1
v_gene: TRBV7-6
CDR3aa: CASSLGTEPYNEQFF

abundance: -
j_gene: TRBJ1-4
v_gene: TRBV9
CDR3aa: CASSTSGGTAPLFF

abundance: -
j_gene: TRBJ2-2
v_gene: TRBV27
CDR3aa: CASSFGTNTGELFF

abundance: -
j_gene: TRBJ2-7
v_gene: TRBV30
CDR3aa: CAWSDGSGTGSNEQYF

abundance: -
j_gene: TRBJ1-5
v_gene: TRBV7-9
CDR3aa: CASSTTVAGENQPQHF

abundance: -
j_gene: TRBJ2-1
v_gene: TRBV10-3
CDR3aa: CAISVSGRRDEQFF

abundance: -
j_gene: TRBJ2-3
v_gene: TRBV30
CDR3aa: CAWSVGLALSTDTQYF

abundance: -
j_gene: -
v_gene: TRBV27
CDR3aa: CASSSLSYEQYF

abundance: -
j_gene: TRBJ2-5
v_gene: TRBV11-2
CDR3aa: CASSLDFLGTQYF

abundance: -
j_gene: TRBJ2-1
v_gene: TRBV19
CDR3aa: CASSPGLVRPSSYNEQFF

abundance: -
j_gene: TRBJ2-1
v_gene: TRBV27
CDR3aa: CASSKTSGRNEQFF

abundance: once
j_gene: TRBJ2-1
v_gene: TRBV10-1
CDR3aa: CASSESGTSDNEQFF

abundance: -
j_gene: TRBJ2-3
v_gene: TRBV11-2
CDR3aa: CASSLGRTGGYTDTQYF

abundance: -
j_gene: TRBJ2-2
v_gene: TRBV19
CDR3aa: CASSRGSLTGELFF

abundance: -
j_gene: TRBJ2-7
v_gene: TRBV7-9
CDR3aa: CASSLAEHTQYF

abundance: -
j_gene: TRBJ2-3
v_gene: TRBV7-6
CDR3aa: CASSLIPRDRVLHF

abundance: -
j_gene: TRBJ2-1
v_gene: TRBV5-1
CDR3aa: CASSSRLAGGYNEQFF

abundance: -
j_gene: TRBJ1-5
v_gene: TRBV6-1
CDR3aa: CASSEPGQGAAQPQHF

abundance: -
j_gene: TRBJ2-7
v_gene: TRBV28
CDR3aa: CASSLTVSSGETFHYEQYF

abundance: once
j_gene: TRBJ2-5
v_gene: TRBV2
CDR3aa: CASSERESETQYF

abundance: -
j_gene: TRBJ2-7
v_gene: TRBV27
CDR3aa: CASSPRDRESYEQYF

abundance: once
j_gene: TRBJ2-6
v_gene: TRBV14
CDR3aa: CASSQAGTGFSGANVLTF

abundance: -
j_gene: TRBJ2-1
v_gene: TRBV5-1
CDR3aa: CASSFIGDVRDTRLAGPYEQFF

abundance: once
j_gene: TRBJ1-3
v_gene: TRBV4-1
CDR3aa: CASSLGQGSSGNTIYF

abundance: -
j_gene: TRBJ2-7
v_gene: TRBV7-2
CDR3aa: CASSLRGPTYEQYF

abundance: -
j_gene: TRBJ2-7
v_gene: TRBV13
CDR3aa: CASTNLGTEGNEQYF

abundance: -
j_gene: TRBJ2-5
v_gene: TRBV7-7
CDR3aa: CASSWGQGRSNQETQYF

abundance: -
j_gene: TRBJ2-3
v_gene: TRBV25-1
CDR3aa: CASSDGTSNTDTQYF

abundance: once
j_gene: TRBJ2-7
v_gene: TRBV28
CDR3aa: CASRHTPQVTYEQYF

abundance: -
j_gene: TRBJ1-2
v_gene: TRBV4-1
CDR3aa: CASSQDGYGYTF

abundance: -
j_gene: TRBJ1-1
v_gene: TRBV6-6
CDR3aa: CATSTTPGTGNTEAFF

abundance: -
j_gene: TRBJ2-5
v_gene: TRBV11-2
CDR3aa: CASSLGRTGVETQYF